The 4 T cell receptor beta chains given below trace back to one sample, sequenced in a study of blood T cells in healthy people across ages. A J-beta primer mix and a sample-barcoded 5' primer were used in a second PCR of about 7 to 11 cycles. TCRdb passed the 5' RACE reads through MiXCR, listing each CDR3 protein once. The table shows under 950,000 distinct CDR3 sequences, with 22% occurring only once. Sequences were obtained from blood. These receptors were obtained from a man aged 70 or older in good health.

V is TRBV28 and J is TRBJ2-1; D remains ambiguous. CDR3 length: 13 residues. Trimming shortened V by 5 bases and J by 7 bases, and 12 bases separated the two germline ends. Germline CDR1 reads MDHEN; CDR2 reads SYDVKM. The CDR3 protein is CASSPPEWNEQFF. CDR3 coding DNA: TGTGCCAGCAGTCCTCCCGAGTGGAATGAGCAGTTCTTC.

With respect to this clonotype: One junction end does not reproduce the germline sequence, and a read error may be involved. This chain uses TRBV10-2 with TRBJ2-5; 9 bases line up with TRBD1. The J call may be mistaken, given a closer DNA end match to TRBJ2-7. The CDR3 sequence is 13 residues long. The germline CDR1 and CDR2 sequences are WSHSY and SAAADI. The CDR3 coding sequence is TGCGCCAGCATTGAGGGACAGGGCTACGAGCAGTACTTC. Its translation is CASIEGQGYEQYF.

In its sample, this clonotype was seen a few times. V usage is TRBV19 and J usage is TRBJ2-3, with 8 bases identical to TRBD2. CDR1 LNHDA and CDR2 SQIVND come from the germline V gene (reference sequence). V trimming: 5 bases; J trimming: 0 bases; junction bases outside the gene matches: 7. CDR3 length: 16 amino acids. The DNA of the CDR3 is TGTGCCAGTAGTCCCGGGGGGGGCCGGAGCACAGATACGCAGTATTTT. It specifies CASSPGGGRSTDTQYF.

This clonotype was detected only a few times. This sequence joins TRBV25-1 and TRBJ2-7; D is unresolved. Germline V lookup: CDR1 MGHDK, CDR2 SYGVNS. This CDR3 region has 13 residues. V lost 3 bases and J 2 bases, leaving 8 bases between the germline ends. The CDR3 nucleotides are TGTGCCAGCAGTGATGGTCAGCCCTACGAGCAGTACTTC. Its translation: CASSDGQPYEQYF.